The present entry profiles one T cell receptor beta chain with its context. This sample was included in a study of T cell responses to AZD1222 COVID-19 vaccine. This table comes from immunoSEQ multiplex PCR, and its TCRdb copy is limited to in-frame clones, with some not included. The sample consists of some 150,000 clones, about 93% of them appearing once. This CDR3 contains 16 residues. From germline, CDR1 is SGHNT and CDR2 YYREEE (reference sequence). V lost 3 bases to trimming and J lost 6 bases; unmatched junction nucleotides: 8. This material consisted of peripheral blood, taken 28 days after the second AZD1222 dose. The rearrangement uses TRBV5-4 and TRBJ2-2, with TRBD1 identical over 10 bases. This clonotype originated in an adult who received the AZD1222 COVID-19 vaccine. As DNA, the CDR3 is TGTGCCAGCAGCTCCCCGGGACAGGGGATCTCCGGGGAGCTGTTTTTT. This sequence encodes CASSSPGQGISGELFF.